The 3 T cell receptor beta chains below all came from one sample that was sequenced in a study of T cell changes during pregnancy in multiple sclerosis. Only in-frame clones appear in the TCRdb table, and some are missing; sequencing was by immunoSEQ multiplex PCR. The data contain around 80,000 clones, about 90% of them singletons. The sequencing here drew on peripheral blood, taken before pregnancy. All receptors come from a female donor with multiple sclerosis, enrolled in a pregnancy study.

The chain is built from TRBV5-8 and TRBJ2-1; D possibly corresponds to TRBD2 (6 bases). This CDR3 is built from 16 residues. Trimming stripped 2 bases from V and 4 bases from J, with 16 bases between. Per germline, CDR1 SGHTS and CDR2 YDEGEE. The CDR3 DNA sequence: TGTGCCAGCAGCTTTTCTTGGCTAGCGACTTACAATGAGCAGTTCTTC. Encoded protein: CASSFSWLATYNEQFF.

The chain recombines TRBV7-9 with TRBJ2-7, with 12 bases identical to TRBD1. The V gene's germline CDR1 is SEHNR and CDR2 FQNEAQ (reference sequence). Losses at the gene ends were 0 bases for V and 5 bases for J; bases not matched to a gene: 2. This CDR3 contains 15 residues. CDR3 amino acids: CASSLAGTGGHEQYF. The DNA for the CDR3 is TGTGCCAGCAGCTTAGCCGGGACAGGGGGCCACGAGCAGTACTTC.

This clone appeared once. The chain joins TRBV25-1 to TRBJ1-2; D gene ambiguous. The germline CDR1 and CDR2 sequences are MGHDK and SYGVNS. Trimming took off 5 bases at V and 4 bases at J, with 11 bases between the two ends. The CDR3 sequence is 13 residues long. For the CDR3, the DNA is TGTGCCAGCAGTCCTAGTTTGTCCTATGGCTACACCTTC. Its translation: CASSPSLSYGYTF.